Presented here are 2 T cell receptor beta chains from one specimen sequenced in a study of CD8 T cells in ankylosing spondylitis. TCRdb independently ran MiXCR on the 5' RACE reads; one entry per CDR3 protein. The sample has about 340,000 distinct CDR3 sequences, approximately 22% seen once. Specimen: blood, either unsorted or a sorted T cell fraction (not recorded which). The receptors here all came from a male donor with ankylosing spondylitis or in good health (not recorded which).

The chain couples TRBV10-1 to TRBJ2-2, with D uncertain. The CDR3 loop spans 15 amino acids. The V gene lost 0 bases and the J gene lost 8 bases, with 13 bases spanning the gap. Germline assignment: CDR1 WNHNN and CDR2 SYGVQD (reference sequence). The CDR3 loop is CASSESFATPGELFF. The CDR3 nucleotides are TGCGCCAGCAGTGAGTCGTTTGCAACTCCTGGGGAGCTGTTTTTT.

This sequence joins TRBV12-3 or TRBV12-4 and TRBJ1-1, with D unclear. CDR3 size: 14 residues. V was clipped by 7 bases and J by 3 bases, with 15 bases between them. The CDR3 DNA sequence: TGTGCCAGCAACTTAGGGCTCATGGACACTGAAGCTTTCTTT. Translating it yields CASNLGLMDTEAFF.